This TCR beta chain was identified in a study of T cells in Graves' hyperthyroidism and ophthalmopathy. The CDR3 has 16 residues. The germline CDR1 and CDR2 sequences are MNHNS and SASEGT. J gave up 8 bases and V 1 base, and 11 bases lay outside the gene matches. TCR beta CDR3 sequences were amplified from RNA transcripts. Using the HTBI primer set, a first-round RT-PCR was run on the TCR CDR3. TCRdb analysed the multiplex PCR reads with MiXCR anew, one entry per CDR3 protein. The table lists under 750,000 distinct CDR3 sequences, around 19% of them singletons. The chain links TRBV6-1 to TRBJ1-2; 9 bases align to TRBD1. The sequenced sample was blood. The sequence was collected from a woman aged 50 to 65 with Graves' hyperthyroidism that later progressed to Graves' ophthalmopathy. The CDR3 DNA follows: TGTGCCAGCAGTGAAGATCTTTCCGGGACAGGGAGCGGCTACACCTTC. The encoded protein is CASSEDLSGTGSGYTF.